The 17 T cell receptor beta chains in this list originate from one sample, sequenced in a study of PD-1 blockade in classical Hodgkin lymphoma. With no exception, relapse followed autologous stem cell transplantation in all patients, and brentuximab vedotin exposure varied. The protocol was immunoSEQ multiplex PCR, while the TCRdb copy is restricted to in-frame clones and leaves out a portion. The table lists fewer than 50,000 clones, more than 70% of them singletons. Sequencing was performed on peripheral blood mononuclear cells (PBMCs), taken at baseline. These receptors were obtained from a human donor with classical Hodgkin lymphoma.

The chain combines TRBV27 with TRBJ1-1; TRBD1 aligns across 7 bases. V shed 4 bases, J shed 7 bases, and the junction held 12 bases outside the gene matches. This CDR3 spans 15 amino acids. Germline V CDR1 and CDR2: MNHEY, SMNVEV (reference sequence). This chain's CDR3 is CASSSWTGARSEAFF. The CDR3 nucleotides are TGTGCCAGCAGTTCCTGGACAGGCGCCCGGAGTGAAGCTTTCTTT.

This clone was picked up a small number of times. This sequence joins TRBV29-1 and TRBJ1-1; tentative D call: TRBD1 (6 bases). Germline values: CDR1 SQVTM, CDR2 ANQGSEA. The CDR3 is 14 residues long. With 8 bases removed from V and 1 base from J, the gap between germline ends came to 17 bases. This chain's CDR3 is CSTKSGTTNTEAFF. Here the CDR3 DNA reads TGCAGCACCAAATCCGGGACAACGAACACTGAAGCTTTCTTT. Full variable domain (outside the CDR3, taken from reference TRBV29-1 and TRBJ1-1): SAVISQKPSRDICQRGTSLTIQCQVDSQVTMMFWYRQQPGQSLTLIATANQGSEATYESGFVIDKFPISRPNLTFSTLTVSNMSPEDSSIYLCSTKSGTTNTEAFFGQGTRLTVV.

This clone occurred a few times. The chain carries TRBV7-3 and TRBJ2-1; D is tentatively TRBD1 or TRBD2 (6 bases each). The CDR3 is 16 residues long. CDR1 is SGHTA and CDR2 is FQGTGA in the germline V gene. Trimming stripped 3 bases from V and 0 bases from J, with 12 bases between. The CDR3 here is CASSLSGASSYNEQFF. Written as DNA, the CDR3 is TGTGCCAGCAGCTTGTCGGGGGCGAGCTCCTACAATGAGCAGTTCTTC. Using reference TRBV7-3 and TRBJ2-1 for the parts outside the CDR3, the full variable domain is GAGVSQTPSNKVTEKGKYVELRCDPISGHTALYWYRQSLGQGPEFLIYFQGTGAADDSGLPNDRFFAVRPEGSVSTLKIQRTERGDSAVYLCASSLSGASSYNEQFFGPGTRLTVL.

The chain employs TRBV18 and TRBJ2-5, with 9 bases identical to TRBD2. This CDR3 has 18 residues. J lost 5 bases, V lost 1 base, and 14 bases had no gene match. The germline CDR1 and CDR2 sequences are KGHSH and LQKENI. CDR3 bases: TGTGCCAGCTCACCACGGTTAGGCGGGAGGGCCTCCCTGGAGACCCAGTACTTC. Protein product: CASSPRLGGRASLETQYF.

The CDR3 region is CASSDRTRNTDTQYF. Here the CDR3 DNA reads TGCGCCAGCAGCGATAGGACTCGAAACACAGATACGCAGTATTTT. V usage is TRBV5-1 and J usage is TRBJ2-3, with TRBD2 as a possible D gene (5 bases). The CDR3 has 15 residues. Trimming pared 4 bases from V and 2 bases from J, leaving 14 bases between. Germline values: CDR1 SGHRS, CDR2 YFSETQ. Looking up the rest from reference TRBV5-1 and TRBJ2-3 gives the full variable domain: KAGVTQTPRYLIKTRGQQVTLSCSPISGHRSVSWYQQTPGQGLQFLFEYFSETQRNKGNFPGRFSGRQFSNSRSEMNVSTLELGDSALYLCASSDRTRNTDTQYFGPGTRLTVL.

This chain links TRBV28 with TRBJ2-1; 7 bases align to TRBD2. Germline loops: CDR1 MDHEN, CDR2 SYDVKM. The CDR3 has 15 residues. J gave up 2 bases and V 1 base, and 2 bases lay outside the gene matches. The CDR3 loop reads CASSLSGGTYNEQFF. The CDR3 DNA reads as TGTGCCAGCAGTTTATCCGGGGGGACCTACAATGAGCAGTTCTTC.

The chain carries TRBV5-1 and TRBJ2-7; D remains ambiguous. V was cut by 4 bases and J by 0 bases, with 14 bases left in between. The CDR3 covers 15 residues. The V gene's germline CDR1 is SGHRS and CDR2 YFSETQ. The CDR3 is CASSLRTGSSYEQYF. The CDR3 DNA sequence: TGCGCCAGCAGCCTACGGACGGGCAGCTCCTACGAGCAGTACTTC.

The gene calls are TRBV4-2 and TRBJ2-1; possibly TRBD2 for D (6 bases). This CDR3 comprises 16 residues. The V and J ends lost 0 bases and 4 bases respectively, with 13 bases between them. CDR1 LGHNA and CDR2 YNFKEQ come from the germline V gene. The CDR3 DNA is TGTGCCAGCAGCCAAGATGATGGAGGGAGATACAATGAGCAGTTCTTC. Its translation: CASSQDDGGRYNEQFF.

The chain couples TRBV4-3 to TRBJ2-3; 12 nucleotides agree with TRBD2. CDR3 size: 19 residues. Germline CDR1 and CDR2: LGHNA and YSLEER. With V trimmed by 0 bases and J by 5 bases, 12 bases remained unmatched. The CDR3 DNA follows: TGCGCCAGCAGCCAAGACCCCTGGGCTAGCGGGGGGGCCTTAGATACGCAGTATTTT. Translating it yields CASSQDPWASGGALDTQYF.

This sequence joins TRBV28 and TRBJ2-7; tentatively, D is TRBD1 (5 bases). CDR3 length: 14 residues. V gave up 2 bases and J gave up 8 bases, with 16 bases separating them. Germline values: CDR1 MDHEN, CDR2 SYDVKM. The CDR3 protein is CASSLGQGYRKQYF. DNA for the CDR3: TGTGCCAGCAGTTTAGGTCAGGGCTATAGGAAGCAGTACTTC.

The CDR3, as DNA: TGTGCCAGCAGCCCCTACAGGGTGGGATCGAGAAAACTGTTTTTT. Protein sequence: CASSPYRVGSRKLFF. The rearrangement uses TRBV9 and TRBJ1-4, with a possible D match to TRBD1 (6 bases). Between the trimmed V and J ends, which lost 4 bases and 10 bases, there was a span of 20 bases. This CDR3 comprises 15 residues. Germline CDR1 and CDR2: SGDLS and YYNGEE.

The chain is built from TRBV23-1 and TRBJ1-2; 7 nucleotides match TRBD1. TRBV23-1 is annotated as an ORF whose role is uncertain. This CDR3 spans 13 amino acids. The junction had 9 bases not matched to a gene; V was cut back by 6 bases and J by 8 bases. The CDR3 loop is CASRKTGEGGYTF. CDR3 DNA: TGCGCCAGCAGGAAAACAGGGGAAGGAGGCTACACCTTC.

The gene calls are TRBV28 and TRBJ2-3; D might be TRBD1 or TRBD2, each matching 5 bases. CDR1 is MDHEN and CDR2 is SYDVKM in the germline V gene. The V and J ends lost 6 bases and 2 bases respectively, with 12 bases between them. The CDR3 is made up of 14 amino acids. CDR3 in amino acids: CASRSMGVTDTQYF. CDR3 DNA: TGTGCCAGCAGGAGTATGGGGGTCACAGATACGCAGTATTTT.

V is TRBV5-1 and J is TRBJ1-4; 7 bases fit TRBD1. Looked up from germline, CDR1 is SGHRS and CDR2 is YFSETQ. J was trimmed by 3 bases and V by 5 bases; bases with no gene match: 7. The CDR3 is 15 residues long. Here the CDR3 reads CASSRDGTANEKLFF. CDR3 in DNA: TGCGCCAGCAGTCGGGACGGGACAGCTAATGAAAAACTGTTTTTT. Looking up the rest from reference TRBV5-1 and TRBJ1-4 gives the full variable domain: KAGVTQTPRYLIKTRGQQVTLSCSPISGHRSVSWYQQTPGQGLQFLFEYFSETQRNKGNFPGRFSGRQFSNSRSEMNVSTLELGDSALYLCASSRDGTANEKLFFGSGTQLSVL.

The rearrangement links TRBV6-1 to TRBJ2-1; TRBD1 agrees at 9 bases. The V and J ends lost 7 bases and 6 bases, in that order; junction bases with no gene match: 4. The CDR3 covers 13 residues. Germline CDR1 is MNHNS and CDR2 is SASEGT. CDR3 sequence (DNA): TGTGCCAGCATCGGGACAGGGTTCAATGAGCAGTTCTTC. Translating gives CASIGTGFNEQFF.

This clone has only one observation. The rearrangement uses TRBV7-2 and TRBJ1-2; no reliable D call. The ends were cut back, 1 base at V and 7 bases at J, with 13 bases in the middle. Germline assignment: CDR1 SGHTA and CDR2 FQGNSA. CDR3 size: 14 residues. CDR3 coding DNA: TGTGCCAGCAGCTTAGACAATACACGATCTGGCTACACCTTC. It is translated as CASSLDNTRSGYTF.

The CDR3 sequence is CSVYGGSLVYNEQFF. The CDR3 DNA sequence: TGCAGCGTTTATGGCGGGTCCCTCGTCTACAATGAGCAGTTCTTC. The V and J genes are TRBV29-1 and TRBJ2-1; possible D gene TRBD2, 5 bases. The CDR3 consists of 15 residues. In germline, CDR1 is SQVTM, CDR2 ANQGSEA. V was cut by 5 bases and J by 3 bases, with 17 bases left in between.